The sequence of this T cell receptor beta chain was determined in a study of shared clonotypes between healthy human individuals. Study-level results: Among the subsets, naive ones generally showed larger estimated richness than memory ones.

The study separated CD4+ cells into CD45RA+ naive and CD45RA-negative memory subsets. Assay used: immunoSEQ multiplex PCR; TCRdb lists only in-frame clones, some missing. Found here are about 960,000 clones, around 80% of them singletons; the top ten hold around 1.4%. Details on this clone: Its target is unknown.

Germline-derived CDR1 and CDR2 are SNHLY and FYNNEI. V was clipped by 5 bases and J by 5 bases, with 10 bases between them. The CDR3 length is 13 residues. This sequence joins TRBV2 and TRBJ2-1, with unresolved D. The sample comprised memory CD4+ T cells sorted from blood. Sample subset: CD45RA-negative fraction. This TCR was sampled from a man between 18 and 35 years old in good health. The CDR3: CASSWDLNNEQFF. In DNA form, the CDR3 reads TGTGCCAGCAGTTGGGATTTAAACAATGAGCAGTTCTTC.